This is a list of T cell receptor beta chains from one sample in a study of tumor-infiltrating lymphocytes in primary liver carcinoma. TCRdb passed the multiplex PCR reads through MiXCR, listing each CDR3 protein once. In the table there are 99,000 or so distinct CDR3 sequences, about four fifths of which are singletons. Input material: liver tumor tissue from sampling region 3. These receptors all stem from a man aged 35 to 55 with primary liver carcinoma and hepatitis B virus infection. The CDR3 runs from the conserved cysteine through the conserved F or W. A D gene is named only where the DNA matches it firmly. Clone size is not always given. Where it is, it says once, few, many or a class for expanded clones.

v_call,j_call,d_call,clone_size,cdr3_nt,cdr3_aa
TRBV6-6,TRBJ2-7,.,.,TGTACCATCAGTTACGGGTTGGGGGGCCTAGGCGACGAGCAGTACTTC,CTISYGLGGLGDEQYF
TRBV11-1,TRBJ2-4,TRBD2,.,TGTGTCAGTAACTTTCCCGGGACTAGCGGGACCAAAAACATTCAGTATTTC,CVSNFPGTSGTKNIQYF
TRBV11-1,TRBJ2-3,.,.,TGTGCCAGCAGCTATCGGGGAAGCTCTGTTGGAGCCTGCACAGATACGCAGTATTTT,CASSYRGSSVGACTDTQYF
TRBV2,TRBJ2-6,.,.,TGTGTCAGCAGCGCCACAACTGGGGCCAACGTCCTGACTTTC,CVSSATTGANVLTF
TRBV11-3,TRBJ1-5,.,.,TGTGTCAGCAGCTTAGATCTGGGGGTAGCTCTGCCCCAGCATTTT,CVSSLDLGVALPQHF
TRBV12-5,TRBJ2-7,.,.,TGTACCAGTAAGGGGACCGGTTCATACGAGCAGTACTTC,CTSKGTGSYEQYF
TRBV29-1,TRBJ2-7,.,.,TGCAGCCCCTTGACATCTGGGACCGGCACTCCCTACGAGCAGAACTTC,CSPLTSGTGTPYEQNF
TRBV11-2,TRBJ2-2,.,.,TGTGTCACTAGGCCAGGAAGCACCGGAGAGCTGTTTTTT,CVTRPGSTGELFF
TRBV5-6,TRBJ2-1,TRBD2,.,TGTGCCAGCAGCTTGGTCTCTAGCGGGCCCTCCTACAATGAGCAGTTCTTC,CASSLVSSGPSYNEQFF
TRBV11-3,TRBJ1-5,.,.,TGTGCCAGCATTTTAGATCTGGGGGTGGCTCAGTCCCAGCATTTT,CASILDLGVAQSQHF
TRBV12-3/TRBV12-4,TRBJ2-2,.,.,TGTGCCAGCAGTGGGGACACATGGGAGCTGTTTTTT,CASSGDTWELFF
TRBV6-5,TRBJ2-7,TRBD2,.,TGTACCAGCAGGACGAAGACTAGCGGGGAAGGGGACCAGTACTTC,CTSRTKTSGEGDQYF
TRBV6-7,TRBJ2-1,TRBD2,.,TGTGCCAGCACTTACCGGGCTAGCGGGAATTTTAGCTCCTACAATGAGCAGTTCTTC,CASTYRASGNFSSYNEQFF
TRBV4-1,TRBJ2-7,.,.,TGCACCAGCAGTCTAAAGGGGGGTGTCGAGCAGTACTTC,CTSSLKGGVEQYF
TRBV29-1,TRBJ1-1,.,.,TGCAGCGTTGTCGGGGGCTGGGGCATGAACACCGAAGCTTTCTTT,CSVVGGWGMNTEAFF
TRBV10-3,TRBJ2-5,.,few,TGTGCCATCAGTGACCGGGACACCCAAGAGACCCAGTACTTC,CAISDRDTQETQYF
TRBV11-2,TRBJ2-7,.,.,TGTGCCAGCAGCTTAGGTAGCAGGAGGGCCCGTTTCGCCTACGAACAGTGCTTC,CASSLGSRRARFAYEQCF